This T cell receptor (beta chain) was profiled in a study of blood T cell repertoires in COVID-19. Study information: The samples span acute and convalescent COVID-19 from the United States, Italy and Spain.

Libraries were prepared by immunoSEQ multiplex PCR; TCRdb keeps only in-frame clonotypes and omits some of them. Among 220,000 or so clones listed, around 83% were seen once. Sequencing was performed on PBMCs or T cells enriched from blood (not recorded which). The sequence was collected from a woman aged 40 to 50 with acute COVID-19.

The CDR3 spells CASSWSRGNQPQHF. The CDR3 coding sequence is TGTGCCAGCAGCTGGTCCAGGGGCAATCAGCCCCAGCATTTT. This chain links TRBV27 with TRBJ1-5; tentative D call: TRBD1 (5 bases). This CDR3 contains 14 residues. The germline V and J ends were trimmed by 6 bases and 2 bases, with 11 bases remaining between them. Per germline, CDR1 MNHEY and CDR2 SMNVEV (reference sequence).